Each of the 26 T cell receptor beta chains below was sequenced from the same sample in a study of beta chain features in type 1 diabetes (dated by TCRdb to 2016 to 2019). To prepare the library, the immunoSEQ multiplex PCR assay was applied. The High Capacity cDNA Reverse Transcription Kit was used to reverse transcribe all of the isolated RNA, meaning that expressed TCRB transcripts were what got sequenced. Not all clones reach the TCRdb copy of this immuneACCESS table, which keeps in-frame sequences only. Checked studies attribute under half of the gap to unresolved V genes and leave the rest unexplained. The sample records about 240,000 clones, around 26% of which are singletons. Under 5% of the sample goes to the ten largest clones. The sample taken for sequencing was central memory CD4+ T cells from blood. These receptors were collected from a man aged 30 to 45 in good health.

The chain carries TRBV11-2 and TRBJ2-7; 7 nucleotides match TRBD1. V was clipped by 2 bases and J by 0 bases; unmatched bases: 4. The CDR3 spans 15 residues. Germline values: CDR1 SGHAT, CDR2 FQNNGV. The CDR3 loop is CASSLTGQSSYEQYF. For the CDR3, the DNA is TGTGCCAGCAGCTTAACGGGACAGTCCTCCTACGAGCAGTACTTC.

This sequence joins TRBV7-2 and TRBJ2-1; possible D gene TRBD2, 6 bases. CDR1 is SGHTA and CDR2 is FQGNSA in the germline V gene. The CDR3 is 17 amino acids. The V gene lost 5 bases and the J gene lost 0 bases, with 17 bases spanning the gap. The CDR3 sequence is CASSRFGTEGSYNEQFF. The CDR3 coding sequence is TGTGCCAGCAGCCGTTTCGGGACTGAGGGCTCCTACAATGAGCAGTTCTTC.

The chain links TRBV27 to TRBJ2-3; D may be TRBD1 (5 bases). The CDR3 totals 14 residues. Germline CDR1 and CDR2: MNHEY and SMNVEV (reference sequence). Trimming left V 8 bases short and J 1 base short, with 13 bases between. CDR3 sequence: CASHAQGRTDTQYF. CDR3 nucleotides: TGTGCCAGCCACGCCCAGGGTCGCACAGATACGCAGTATTTT.

This clone was seen more than once but under ten times. The rearrangement uses TRBV29-1 and TRBJ2-3; TRBD2 agrees at 9 bases. V was clipped by 7 bases and J by 9 bases; unmatched bases: 14. This CDR3 is built from 14 residues. The germline gives CDR1 SQVTM, CDR2 ANQGSEA. Here the CDR3 DNA reads TGCAGCGCCGTGACTAGCGGTTACCTAGGCACGCAGTATTTT. Amino acids: CSAVTSGYLGTQYF.

The chain combines TRBV29-1 with TRBJ2-3; D may correspond to TRBD1 or TRBD2 (5 bases each). Germline V lookup: CDR1 SQVTM, CDR2 ANQGSEA. There are 13 residues in the CDR3. V was cut by 7 bases and J by 2 bases, with 13 bases left in between. This chain's CDR3 is CSGHRDVTDTQYF. CDR3 coding DNA: TGCAGCGGCCACCGGGACGTCACAGATACGCAGTATTTT.

The CDR3: CASSLAGLAATDTQYF. The CDR3 DNA sequence: TGTGCCAGCAGCTTGGCCGGGCTAGCGGCCACAGATACGCAGTATTTT. The chain carries TRBV5-4 and TRBJ2-3; 7 bases line up with TRBD2. There are 16 residues in the CDR3. Trimming removed 0 bases from V and 2 bases from J; junction bases left unmatched: 6. The V gene's germline CDR1 is SGHNT and CDR2 YYREEE (reference sequence).

The genes are TRBV10-3 and TRBJ2-7; 10 nucleotides align to TRBD1. Trimming at V came to 7 bases and at J to 7 bases, leaving 7 bases not matched to a gene. This CDR3 is 13 amino acids long. The V gene's germline CDR1 is ENHRY and CDR2 SYGVKD. CDR3 DNA sequence: TGTGCCATCACCGGACAGGGGGACGGGGAGCAGTACTTC. This sequence encodes CAITGQGDGEQYF.

This clone was recorded a few times. This sequence joins TRBV4-3 and TRBJ1-1; D remains unclear. The CDR3 is 15 residues long. The germline V and J ends were trimmed by 4 bases and 0 bases, with 12 bases remaining between them. Germline V gene data show CDR1 as LGHNA and CDR2 as YSLEER. CDR3 in DNA: TGCGCCAGCAGCCCCACCTGGGGAATGAACACTGAAGCTTTCTTT. It translates to CASSPTWGMNTEAFF.

This clone was seen more than once but under ten times. The V gene is TRBV5-4, the J gene TRBJ2-7, with a possible D match to TRBD1 (6 bases). The V and J ends lost 3 bases and 2 bases respectively, with 12 bases between them. CDR3 length: 14 amino acids. Germline V CDR1 and CDR2: SGHNT, YYREEE (reference sequence). The CDR3 protein is CASSYRTDPYEQYF. Written as DNA, the CDR3 is TGTGCCAGCAGCTATCGGACAGATCCCTACGAGCAGTACTTC.

The chain uses TRBV7-9 and TRBJ2-3, with 8 positions matching TRBD2. The V gene end was trimmed by 7 bases and the J gene end by 3 bases; junction bases not matched to a gene: 9. CDR3 size: 15 residues. The germline V gene has CDR1 SEHNR and CDR2 FQNEAQ (reference sequence). The CDR3 nucleotides are TGTGCCAGCACTGCCAGCGGGAGAGGAACAGATACGCAGTATTTT. Encoded protein: CASTASGRGTDTQYF.

The chain uses TRBV27 and TRBJ2-5; maybe TRBD2 (5 bases). The CDR3 consists of 17 residues. Trimming removed 4 bases from V and 2 bases from J, with 20 bases in between. Germline values: CDR1 MNHEY, CDR2 SMNVEV (reference sequence). The CDR3 nucleotides are TGTGCCAGCAGTTCCCGCTGGACTGCCTTTATTCAAGAGACCCAGTACTTC. Its protein is CASSSRWTAFIQETQYF.

This clone was observed a handful of times. This chain joins TRBV16 and TRBJ2-1; maybe TRBD2 (5 bases). There are 15 residues in the CDR3. Germline lookup yields CDR1 KGHSY and CDR2 FQNENV. The germline V and J ends were trimmed by 0 bases and 5 bases, with 11 bases remaining between them. CDR3 sequence (DNA): TGTGCCAGCAGCCAATCTCGAGGGTTCGACAATGAGCAGTTCTTC. Protein product: CASSQSRGFDNEQFF.

The chain joins TRBV5-4 to TRBJ2-7, with 8 bases identical to TRBD1. This CDR3 has 14 amino acids. V was clipped by 2 bases and J by 2 bases; unmatched bases: 3. Looked up from germline, CDR1 is SGHNT and CDR2 is YYREEE (reference sequence). The CDR3 sequence is CASSFGTGAYEQYF. CDR3 DNA: TGTGCCAGCAGCTTCGGGACAGGCGCCTACGAGCAGTACTTC.

In its sample, this clone was seen a few times. The genes are TRBV7-9 and TRBJ2-2, with D possibly matching TRBD2 (5 bases). The CDR3 is 13 amino acids. Trimming left V 4 bases short and J 7 bases short, with 10 bases between. The V gene's germline CDR1 is SEHNR and CDR2 FQNEAQ (reference sequence). The CDR3 loop is CASSSSGVGELFF. In DNA, the CDR3 is TGTGCCAGCAGCTCATCCGGGGTCGGGGAGCTGTTTTTT.

There are many counts of this clone. This sample also contains other DNA sequences that code for the same CDR3. V gene TRBV7-9 combines with J gene TRBJ2-3; D is unclear. The germline V gene encodes CDR1 SEHNR and CDR2 FQNEAQ (reference sequence). The CDR3 is made up of 14 amino acids. V lost 3 bases to trimming and J lost 0 bases, with 7 bases between them. This CDR3 reads CASSLTASTDTQYF. Written as DNA, the CDR3 is TGTGCCAGCAGCTTGACCGCTAGCACAGATACGCAGTATTTT.

This clone has ten or more counts. V is TRBV7-8 and J is TRBJ2-7, with D perhaps matching TRBD1 or TRBD2 (6 bases each). The V gene's germline CDR1 is SGHVS and CDR2 FQNEAQ. The CDR3 runs to 16 residues. The V gene lost 11 bases and the J gene lost 0 bases, with 23 bases spanning the gap. In DNA, the CDR3 is TGTGCCGCACTCAGGGGTGGGGGAGGCCACTCCTACGAGCAGTACTTC. Translated: CAALRGGGGHSYEQYF.

This clone was counted many times. Other DNA sequences in this sample translate to the same CDR3. This rearrangement joins TRBV18 to TRBJ2-7; perhaps TRBD1 as D (5 bases). The germline V gene encodes CDR1 KGHSH and CDR2 LQKENI. V was trimmed by 2 bases and J by 4 bases, leaving 9 bases between them. The CDR3 loop spans 13 amino acids. The CDR3 DNA is TGTGCCAGCTCACCAGGGGCTGGTTACGAGCAGTACTTC. It translates to CASSPGAGYEQYF.

This clone has just a few counts. The rearrangement links TRBV2 to TRBJ2-1; TRBD1 aligns across 7 bases. In germline, CDR1 is SNHLY, CDR2 FYNNEI. The CDR3 totals 15 residues. Losses at the gene ends were 2 bases for V and 7 bases for J; bases not matched to a gene: 8. In nucleotides, the CDR3 is TGTGCCAGCAGTGAAAGGACCGACAGGGCGAATGAGCAGTTCTTC. This gives the protein CASSERTDRANEQFF.

This clone was picked up a small number of times. The chain uses TRBV7-2 and TRBJ2-2; 8 bases map to TRBD1. In germline, CDR1 is SGHTA, CDR2 FQGNSA. The trim removed 2 bases at V and 7 bases at J, leaving 9 bases unmatched. CDR3 length equals 16 residues. The CDR3 DNA reads as TGTGCCAGCAGCTTAAATACACAGGGGGTAGGCGGGGAGCTGTTTTTT. Translated: CASSLNTQGVGGELFF. Complete variable domain (other parts from reference TRBV7-2 and TRBJ2-2): GAGVSQSPSNKVTEKGKDVELRCDPISGHTALYWYRQSLGQGLEFLIYFQGNSAPDKSGLPSDRFSAERTGGSVSTLTIQRTQQEDSAVYLCASSLNTQGVGGELFFGEGSRLTVL.

The chain joins TRBV6-6 to TRBJ2-7; a weak D match, TRBD1 (6 bases). The CDR3 has 12 residues. Trimming removed 4 bases at V and 3 bases at J, with 7 bases between. Germline values: CDR1 MNHNY, CDR2 SVGAGI (reference sequence). CDR3 protein: CASSSQGYEQYF. CDR3 bases: TGTGCCAGCAGTTCACAGGGCTACGAGCAGTACTTC.

V is TRBV29-1 and J is TRBJ2-1, with 12 bases fitting TRBD2. In germline, CDR1 is SQVTM, CDR2 ANQGSEA. Trimming removed 7 bases from V and 10 bases from J; junction bases left unmatched: 11. CDR3 size: 14 residues. The CDR3 here is CSGGRRLAGEEQFF. In nucleotides, the CDR3 is TGCAGCGGCGGGAGGAGACTAGCGGGAGAAGAGCAGTTCTTC.

V usage is TRBV5-1 and J usage is TRBJ2-3; no definite D call. The V gene's germline CDR1 is SGHRS and CDR2 YFSETQ. V was pared by 7 bases and J by 0 bases, with 9 bases between. The CDR3 has 13 amino acids. As DNA, the CDR3 is TGCGCCAGCGGCCAGTCTAGCACAGATACGCAGTATTTT. This codes for CASGQSSTDTQYF. The full variable domain, its missing parts supplied by reference TRBV5-1 and TRBJ2-3, is KAGVTQTPRYLIKTRGQQVTLSCSPISGHRSVSWYQQTPGQGLQFLFEYFSETQRNKGNFPGRFSGRQFSNSRSEMNVSTLELGDSALYLCASGQSSTDTQYFGPGTRLTVL.

The chain recombines TRBV7-2 with TRBJ2-7, with 11 bases lining up with TRBD1. This CDR3 is 15 amino acids long. Trimming cost V 5 bases and J 1 base; bases outside gene matches: 4. Germline V CDR1 and CDR2: SGHTA, FQGNSA. The CDR3 reads CASSPRDRGSYEQYF. In DNA form, the CDR3 reads TGTGCCAGCAGCCCCCGGGACAGGGGGTCCTACGAGCAGTACTTC.

The chain combines TRBV6-1 with TRBJ2-3; 8 bases match TRBD2. The length of the CDR3 is 12 residues. CDR1 MNHNS and CDR2 SASEGT come from the germline V gene. V gave up 4 bases and J gave up 6 bases; unmatched junction bases: 0. The DNA of the CDR3 is TGTGCCAGCAGTGGACTAGCGGATACGCAGTATTTT. Translated: CASSGLADTQYF.

V and J are TRBV7-2 and TRBJ2-7; D not certain. The V gene's germline CDR1 is SGHTA and CDR2 FQGNSA. The CDR3 is made up of 12 amino acids. V shed 5 bases and J shed 3 bases, with 8 bases lying between them. The CDR3 spells CASSREFYEQYF. The DNA of the CDR3 is TGTGCCAGCAGCAGAGAGTTCTACGAGCAGTACTTC.

This clone appeared a few times. J is TRBJ2-5 and V is TRBV25-1, with 7 bases lining up with TRBD1. The J call may be in error: the DNA end matches TRBJ2-7 better. CDR3 length: 12 amino acids. Looked up from germline, CDR1 is MGHDK and CDR2 is SYGVNS. The CDR3 DNA reads as TGTGCCAGCAGACAGGGGTTGTACGAGCAGTACTTC. It is translated as CASRQGLYEQYF.